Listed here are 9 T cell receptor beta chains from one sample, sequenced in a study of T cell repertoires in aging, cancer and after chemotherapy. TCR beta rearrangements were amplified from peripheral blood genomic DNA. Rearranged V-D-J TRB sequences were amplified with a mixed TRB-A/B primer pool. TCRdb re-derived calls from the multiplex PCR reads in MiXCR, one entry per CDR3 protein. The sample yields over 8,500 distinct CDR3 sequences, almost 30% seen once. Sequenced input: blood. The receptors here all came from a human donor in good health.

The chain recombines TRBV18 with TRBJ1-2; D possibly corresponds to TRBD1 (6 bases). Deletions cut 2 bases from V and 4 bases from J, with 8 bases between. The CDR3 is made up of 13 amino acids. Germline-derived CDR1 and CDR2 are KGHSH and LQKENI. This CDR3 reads CASSPDRTYGYTF. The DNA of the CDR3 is TGTGCCAGCTCACCAGACAGGACCTATGGCTACACCTTC.

The CDR3 sequence: CASSPRRSPNEQFF. The CDR3 DNA sequence: TGTGCCAGTAGCCCTAGAAGGAGTCCTAATGAGCAGTTCTTC. The chain joins TRBV19 to TRBJ2-1; D is unclear. The germline gives CDR1 LNHDA, CDR2 SQIVND (reference sequence). The CDR3 has 14 residues. V shed 6 bases and J shed 7 bases, with 16 bases lying between them.

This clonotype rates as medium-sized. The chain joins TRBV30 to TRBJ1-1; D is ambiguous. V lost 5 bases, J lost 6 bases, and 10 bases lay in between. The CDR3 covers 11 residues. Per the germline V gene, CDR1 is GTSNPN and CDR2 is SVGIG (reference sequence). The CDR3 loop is CAWGRAAEAFF. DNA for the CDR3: TGTGCCTGGGGGAGGGCAGCTGAAGCTTTCTTT.

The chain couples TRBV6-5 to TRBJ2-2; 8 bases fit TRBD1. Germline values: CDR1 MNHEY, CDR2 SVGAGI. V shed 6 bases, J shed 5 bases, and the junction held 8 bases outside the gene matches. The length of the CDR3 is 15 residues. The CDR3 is CASSAGQVRTGELFF. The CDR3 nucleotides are TGTGCCAGCAGCGCGGGACAGGTGAGGACCGGGGAGCTGTTTTTT.

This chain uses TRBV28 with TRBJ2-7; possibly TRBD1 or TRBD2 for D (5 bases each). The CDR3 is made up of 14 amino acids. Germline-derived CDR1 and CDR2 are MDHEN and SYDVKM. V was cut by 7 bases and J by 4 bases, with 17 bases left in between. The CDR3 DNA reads TGTGCCAGCACCCGGGACGGGGTCGCATACGAGCAGTACTTC. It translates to CASTRDGVAYEQYF.

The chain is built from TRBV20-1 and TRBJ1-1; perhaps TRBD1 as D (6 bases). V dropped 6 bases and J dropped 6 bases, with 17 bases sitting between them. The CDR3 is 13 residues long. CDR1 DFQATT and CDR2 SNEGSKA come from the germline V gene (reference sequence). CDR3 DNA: TGCAGTGCCAAAGGGGGGGGGGGATCTGAAGCTTTCTTT. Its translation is CSAKGGGGSEAFF.

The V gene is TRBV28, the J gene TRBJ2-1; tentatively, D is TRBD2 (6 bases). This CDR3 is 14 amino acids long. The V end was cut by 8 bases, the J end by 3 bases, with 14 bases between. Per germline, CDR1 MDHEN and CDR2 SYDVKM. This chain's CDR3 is CASSIPGSYNEQFF. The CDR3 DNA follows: TGTGCCAGCTCAATACCCGGGAGCTACAATGAGCAGTTCTTC.

The CDR3 bases are TGTGCTAGTTGTAGGACAGGTCAGGGTGAGCAGTTCTTC. It encodes CASCRTGQGEQFF. The chain recombines TRBV12-5 with TRBJ2-1; TRBD1 matches at 7 bases. The CDR3 is 13 residues long. The germline V gene has CDR1 LGHNT and CDR2 FRNRAP. The V segment lost 8 bases and the J segment 9 bases; nucleotides outside the gene matches: 10. Full variable domain (outside the CDR3, taken from reference TRBV12-5 and TRBJ2-1): DARVTQTPRHKVTEMGQEVTMRCQPILGHNTVFWYRQTMMQGLELLAYFRNRAPLDDSGMPKDRFSAEMPDATLATLKIQPSEPRDSAVYFCASCRTGQGEQFFGPGTRLTVL.

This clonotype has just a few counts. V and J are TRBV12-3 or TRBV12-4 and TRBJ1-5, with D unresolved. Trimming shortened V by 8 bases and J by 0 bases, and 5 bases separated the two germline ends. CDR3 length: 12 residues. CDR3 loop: CASQYSNQPQHF. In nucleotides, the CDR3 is TGTGCCAGCCAGTATAGCAATCAGCCCCAGCATTTT.